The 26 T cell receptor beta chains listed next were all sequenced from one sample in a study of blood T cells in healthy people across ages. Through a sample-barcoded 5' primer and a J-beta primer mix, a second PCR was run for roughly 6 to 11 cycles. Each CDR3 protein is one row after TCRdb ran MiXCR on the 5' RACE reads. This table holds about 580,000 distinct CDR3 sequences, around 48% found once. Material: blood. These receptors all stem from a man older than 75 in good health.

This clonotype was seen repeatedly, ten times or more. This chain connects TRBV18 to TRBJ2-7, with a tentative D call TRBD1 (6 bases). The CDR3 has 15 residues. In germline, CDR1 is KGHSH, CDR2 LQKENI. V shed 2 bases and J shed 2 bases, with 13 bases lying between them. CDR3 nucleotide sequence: TGTGCCAGCTCACCATTAGAGGACAGTACCTACGAGCAGTACTTC. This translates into CASSPLEDSTYEQYF.

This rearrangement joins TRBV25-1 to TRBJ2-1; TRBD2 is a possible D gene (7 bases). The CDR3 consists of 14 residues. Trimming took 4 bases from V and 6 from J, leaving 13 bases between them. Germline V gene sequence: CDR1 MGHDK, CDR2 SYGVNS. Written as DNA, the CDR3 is TGTGCCAGCAGTGTAGGGGGGGCGGCCAATGAGCAGTTCTTC. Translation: CASSVGGAANEQFF.

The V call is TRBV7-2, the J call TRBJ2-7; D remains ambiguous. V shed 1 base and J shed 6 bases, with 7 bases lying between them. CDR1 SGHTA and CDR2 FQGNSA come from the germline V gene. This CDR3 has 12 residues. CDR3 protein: CASSLDAGEQYF. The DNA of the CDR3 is TGTGCCAGCAGCTTAGATGCTGGCGAGCAGTACTTC.

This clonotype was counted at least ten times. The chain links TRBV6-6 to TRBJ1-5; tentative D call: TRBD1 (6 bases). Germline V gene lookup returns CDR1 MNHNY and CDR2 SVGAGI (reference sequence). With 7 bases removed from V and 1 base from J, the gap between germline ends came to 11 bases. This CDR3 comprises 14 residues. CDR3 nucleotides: TGTGCCAGCACCCTAGGGGGGAGCAATCAGCCCCAGCATTTT. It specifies CASTLGGSNQPQHF.

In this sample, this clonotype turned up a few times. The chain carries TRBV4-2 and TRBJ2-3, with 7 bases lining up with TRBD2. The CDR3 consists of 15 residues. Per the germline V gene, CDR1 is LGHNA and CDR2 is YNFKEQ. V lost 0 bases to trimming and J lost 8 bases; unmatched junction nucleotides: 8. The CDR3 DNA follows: TGTGCCAGCAGCCAAGATATTGAGCCGGGAGGTACGCAGTATTTT. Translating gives CASSQDIEPGGTQYF.

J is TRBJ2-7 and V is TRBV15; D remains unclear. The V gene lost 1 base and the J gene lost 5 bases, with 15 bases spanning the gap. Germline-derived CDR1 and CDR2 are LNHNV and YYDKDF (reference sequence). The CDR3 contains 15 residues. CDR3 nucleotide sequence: TGTGCCACCAGCAGAGTGCCTTCTGAACTCGACGAGCAGTACTTC. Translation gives CATSRVPSELDEQYF.

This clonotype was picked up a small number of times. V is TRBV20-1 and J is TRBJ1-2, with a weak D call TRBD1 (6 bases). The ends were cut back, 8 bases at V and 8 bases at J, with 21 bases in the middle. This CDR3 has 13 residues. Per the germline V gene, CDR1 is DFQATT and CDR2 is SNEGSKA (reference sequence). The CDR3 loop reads CSPWGQGPGGYTF. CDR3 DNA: TGCAGTCCCTGGGGTCAGGGGCCGGGCGGCTACACCTTC.

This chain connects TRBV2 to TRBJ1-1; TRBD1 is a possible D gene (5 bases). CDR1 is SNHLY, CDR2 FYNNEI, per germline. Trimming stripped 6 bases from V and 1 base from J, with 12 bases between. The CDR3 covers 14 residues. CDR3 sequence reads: CASRGVLGNTEAFF. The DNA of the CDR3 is TGTGCCAGCAGGGGGGTATTAGGGAACACTGAAGCTTTCTTT.

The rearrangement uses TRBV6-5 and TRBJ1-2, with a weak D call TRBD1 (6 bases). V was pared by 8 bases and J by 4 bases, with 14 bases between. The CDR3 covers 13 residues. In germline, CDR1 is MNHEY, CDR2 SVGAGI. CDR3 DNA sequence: TGTGCCAGCGGTCGGGGGGCTGGCTATGGCTACACCTTC. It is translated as CASGRGAGYGYTF.

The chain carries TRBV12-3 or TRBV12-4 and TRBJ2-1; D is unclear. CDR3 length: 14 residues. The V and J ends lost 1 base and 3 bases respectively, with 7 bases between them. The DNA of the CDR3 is TGTGCCAGCAGTTTAGTTCCTCTCTACAATGAGCAGTTCTTC. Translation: CASSLVPLYNEQFF.

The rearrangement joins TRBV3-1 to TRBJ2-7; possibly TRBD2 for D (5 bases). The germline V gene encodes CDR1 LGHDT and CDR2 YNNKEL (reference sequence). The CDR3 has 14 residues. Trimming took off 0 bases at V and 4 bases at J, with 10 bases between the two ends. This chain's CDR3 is CASSQDLGGYEQYF. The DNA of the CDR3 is TGTGCCAGCAGCCAAGATTTGGGCGGGTACGAGCAGTACTTC.

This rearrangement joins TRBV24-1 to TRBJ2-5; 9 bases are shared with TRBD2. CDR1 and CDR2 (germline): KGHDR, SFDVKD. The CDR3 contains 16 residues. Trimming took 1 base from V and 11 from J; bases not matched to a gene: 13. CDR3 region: CATSDFAGGPIYEQYF. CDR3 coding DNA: TGTGCCACCAGTGATTTCGCGGGAGGGCCGATTTATGAGCAGTACTTC.

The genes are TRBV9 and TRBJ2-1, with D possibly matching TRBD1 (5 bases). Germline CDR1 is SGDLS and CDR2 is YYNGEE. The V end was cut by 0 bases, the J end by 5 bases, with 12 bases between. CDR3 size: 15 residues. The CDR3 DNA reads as TGTGCCAGCAGCGTAGATCCAGGGAACCACAATGAGCAGTTCTTC. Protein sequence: CASSVDPGNHNEQFF. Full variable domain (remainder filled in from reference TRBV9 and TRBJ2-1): DSGVTQTPKHLITATGQRVTLRCSPRSGDLSVYWYQQSLDQGLQFLIQYYNGEERAKGNILERFSAQQFPDLHSELNLSSLELGDSALYFCASSVDPGNHNEQFFGPGTRLTVL.

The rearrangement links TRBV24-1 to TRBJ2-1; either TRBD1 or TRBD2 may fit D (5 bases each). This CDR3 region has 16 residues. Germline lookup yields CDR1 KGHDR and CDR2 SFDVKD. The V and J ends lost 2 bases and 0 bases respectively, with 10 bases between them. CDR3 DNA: TGTGCCACCAGTGATTCGGCCGGGGCCTCCTACAATGAGCAGTTCTTC. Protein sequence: CATSDSAGASYNEQFF.

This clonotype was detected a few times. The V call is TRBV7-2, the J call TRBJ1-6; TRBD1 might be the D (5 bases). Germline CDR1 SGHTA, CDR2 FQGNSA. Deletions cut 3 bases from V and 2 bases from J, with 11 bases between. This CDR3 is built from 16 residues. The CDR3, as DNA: TGTGCCAGCAGCTTGGTAGGGGTGGCCTATAATTCACCCCTCCACTTT. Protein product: CASSLVGVAYNSPLHF.

Written as DNA, the CDR3 is TGTGCCAGCAGCGTGGGGACAGGGCTTGAGACCCAGTACTTC. It is translated as CASSVGTGLETQYF. J is TRBJ2-5 and V is TRBV9; 9 nucleotides match TRBD1. V shed 2 bases and J 5 bases; nucleotides not matched to a gene: 4. Germline CDR1 SGDLS, CDR2 YYNGEE. This CDR3 contains 14 residues. Full variable domain (rest looked up from reference TRBV9 and TRBJ2-5): DSGVTQTPKHLITATGQRVTLRCSPRSGDLSVYWYQQSLDQGLQFLIQYYNGEERAKGNILERFSAQQFPDLHSELNLSSLELGDSALYFCASSVGTGLETQYFGPGTRLLVL.

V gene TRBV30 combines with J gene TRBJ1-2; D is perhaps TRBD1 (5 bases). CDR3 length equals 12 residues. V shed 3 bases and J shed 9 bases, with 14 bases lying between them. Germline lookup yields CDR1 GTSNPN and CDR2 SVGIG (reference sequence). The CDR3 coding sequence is TGTGCCTGGAGCGGGGCAGCCCGTCGCTACACCTTC. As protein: CAWSGAARRYTF. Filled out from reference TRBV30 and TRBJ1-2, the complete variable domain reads SQTIHQWPATLVQPVGSPLSLECTVEGTSNPNLYWYRQAAGRGLQLLFYSVGIGQISSEVPQNLSASRPQDRQFILSSKKLLLSDSGFYLCAWSGAARRYTFGSGTRLTVV.

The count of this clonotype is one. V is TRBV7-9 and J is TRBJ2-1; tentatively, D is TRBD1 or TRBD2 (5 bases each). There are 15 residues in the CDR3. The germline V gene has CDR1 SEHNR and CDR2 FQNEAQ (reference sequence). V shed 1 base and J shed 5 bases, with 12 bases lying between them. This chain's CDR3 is CASSLVGPRNNEQFF. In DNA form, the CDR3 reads TGTGCCAGCAGCTTAGTGGGACCCCGAAACAATGAGCAGTTCTTC.

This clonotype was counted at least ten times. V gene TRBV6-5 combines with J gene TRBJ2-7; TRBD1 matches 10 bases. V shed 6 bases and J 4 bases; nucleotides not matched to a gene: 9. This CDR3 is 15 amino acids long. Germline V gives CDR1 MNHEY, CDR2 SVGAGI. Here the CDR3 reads CASSARGQGLYEQYF. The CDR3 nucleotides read TGTGCCAGCAGCGCTAGGGGACAGGGGTTATACGAGCAGTACTTC.

DNA for the CDR3: TGCGCCAGCAGCTTGGTAGTAATCATTCAGTACTTC. This encodes CASSLVVIIQYF. The V and J genes are TRBV5-1 and TRBJ2-4; no clear D gene. CDR1 SGHRS and CDR2 YFSETQ come from the germline V gene. This CDR3 has 12 residues. The V end lost 0 bases, the J end lost 9 bases, and 7 bases lay between the germline ends.

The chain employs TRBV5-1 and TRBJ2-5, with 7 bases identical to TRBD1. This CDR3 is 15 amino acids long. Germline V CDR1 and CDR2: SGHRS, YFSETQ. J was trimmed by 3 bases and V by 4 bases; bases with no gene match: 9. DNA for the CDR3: TGCGCCAGCAGCCCAACCGGGACAGAAGAAGAGACCCAGTACTTC. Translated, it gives CASSPTGTEEETQYF.

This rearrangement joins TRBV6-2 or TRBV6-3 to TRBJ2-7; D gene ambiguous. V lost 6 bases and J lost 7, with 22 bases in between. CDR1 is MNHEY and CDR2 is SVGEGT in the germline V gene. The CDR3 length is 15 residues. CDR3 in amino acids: CASSHGTRPWDEQYF. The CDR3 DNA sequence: TGTGCCAGCAGCCACGGTACAAGGCCATGGGATGAGCAGTACTTC.

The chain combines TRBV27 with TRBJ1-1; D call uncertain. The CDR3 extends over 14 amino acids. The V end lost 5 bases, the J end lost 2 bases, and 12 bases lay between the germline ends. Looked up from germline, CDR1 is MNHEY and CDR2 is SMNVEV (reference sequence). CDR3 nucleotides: TGTGCCAGCAGTGTAGGGTTGGGCAACACTGAAGCTTTCTTT. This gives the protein CASSVGLGNTEAFF.

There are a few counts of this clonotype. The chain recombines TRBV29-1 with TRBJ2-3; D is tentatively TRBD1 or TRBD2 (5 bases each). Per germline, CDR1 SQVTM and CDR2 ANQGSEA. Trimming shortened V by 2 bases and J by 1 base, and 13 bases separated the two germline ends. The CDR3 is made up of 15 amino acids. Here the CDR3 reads CSVEMPGAGTDTQYF. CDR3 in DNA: TGCAGCGTTGAAATGCCCGGGGCCGGCACAGATACGCAGTATTTT.

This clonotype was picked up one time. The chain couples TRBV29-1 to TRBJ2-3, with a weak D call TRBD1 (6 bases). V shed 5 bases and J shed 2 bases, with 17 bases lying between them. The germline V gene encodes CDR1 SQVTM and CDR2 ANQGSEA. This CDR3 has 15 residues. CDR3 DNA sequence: TGCAGCGTTTCCCCGACAGGAATGGACACAGATACGCAGTATTTT. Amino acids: CSVSPTGMDTDTQYF.

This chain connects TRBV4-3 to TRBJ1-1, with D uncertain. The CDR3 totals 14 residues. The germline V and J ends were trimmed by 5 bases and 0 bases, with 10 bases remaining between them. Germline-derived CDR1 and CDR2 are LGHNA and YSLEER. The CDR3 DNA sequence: TGCGCCAGCAGCACAACAATCGTGAACACTGAAGCTTTCTTT. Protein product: CASSTTIVNTEAFF.